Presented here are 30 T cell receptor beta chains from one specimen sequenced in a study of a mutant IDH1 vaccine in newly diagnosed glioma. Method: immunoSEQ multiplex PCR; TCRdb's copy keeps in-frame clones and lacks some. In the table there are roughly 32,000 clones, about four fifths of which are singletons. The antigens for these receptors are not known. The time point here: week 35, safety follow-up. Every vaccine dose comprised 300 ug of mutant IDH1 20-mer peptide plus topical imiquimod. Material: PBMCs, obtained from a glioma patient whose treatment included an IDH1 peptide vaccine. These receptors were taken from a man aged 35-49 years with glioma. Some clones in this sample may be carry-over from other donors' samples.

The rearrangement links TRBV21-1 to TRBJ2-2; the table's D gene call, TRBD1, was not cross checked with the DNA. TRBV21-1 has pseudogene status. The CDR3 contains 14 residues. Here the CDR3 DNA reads TGTGCCAGCAGCGAGGACAGGAACACCGGGGAGCTGTTTTTT. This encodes CASSEDRNTGELFF.

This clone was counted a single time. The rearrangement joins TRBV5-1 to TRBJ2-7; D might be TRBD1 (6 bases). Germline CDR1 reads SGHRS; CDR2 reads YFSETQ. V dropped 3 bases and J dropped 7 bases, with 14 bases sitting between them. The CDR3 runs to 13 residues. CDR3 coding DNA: TGCGCCAGCAGCTCCACAGGGCCGGGGGAGCAGTACTTC. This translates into CASSSTGPGEQYF.

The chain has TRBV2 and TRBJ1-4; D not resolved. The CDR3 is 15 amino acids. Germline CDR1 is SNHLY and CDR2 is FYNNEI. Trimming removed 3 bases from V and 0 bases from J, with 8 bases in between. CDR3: CASSDSPATNEKLFF. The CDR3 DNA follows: TGTGCCAGCAGTGACAGCCCAGCAACTAATGAAAAACTGTTTTTT.

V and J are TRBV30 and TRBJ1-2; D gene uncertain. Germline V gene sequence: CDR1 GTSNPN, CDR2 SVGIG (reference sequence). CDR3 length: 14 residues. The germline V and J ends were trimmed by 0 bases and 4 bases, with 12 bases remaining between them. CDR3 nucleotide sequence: TGTGCCTGGAGTGTTAATAAGGACTTCTATGGCTACACCTTC. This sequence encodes CAWSVNKDFYGYTF.

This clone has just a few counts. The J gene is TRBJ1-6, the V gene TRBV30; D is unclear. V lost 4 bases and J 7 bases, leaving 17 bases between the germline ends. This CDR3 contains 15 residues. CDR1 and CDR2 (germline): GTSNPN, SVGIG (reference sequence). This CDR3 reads CAWTLVGFGNSPLHF. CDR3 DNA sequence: TGTGCCTGGACCCTCGTGGGGTTTGGAAATTCACCCCTCCACTTT.

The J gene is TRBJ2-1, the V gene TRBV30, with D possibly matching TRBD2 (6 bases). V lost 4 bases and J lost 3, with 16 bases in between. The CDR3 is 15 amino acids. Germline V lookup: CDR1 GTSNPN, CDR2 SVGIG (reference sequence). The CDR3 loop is CAWTLGGSRYNEQFF. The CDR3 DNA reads TGTGCCTGGACCTTGGGGGGATCGCGCTACAATGAGCAGTTCTTC.

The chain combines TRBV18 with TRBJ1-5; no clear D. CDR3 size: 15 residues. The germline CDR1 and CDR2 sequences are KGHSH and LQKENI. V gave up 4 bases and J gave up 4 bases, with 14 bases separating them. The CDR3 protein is CASSQTNTLNQPQHF. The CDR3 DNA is TGTGCCAGCTCACAGACAAATACTTTAAATCAGCCCCAGCATTTT. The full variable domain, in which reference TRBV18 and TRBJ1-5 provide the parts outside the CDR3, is NAGVMQNPRHLVRRRGQEARLRCSPMKGHSHVYWYRQLPEEGLKFMVYLQKENIIDESGMPKERFSAEFPKEGPSILRIQQVVRGDSAAYFCASSQTNTLNQPQHFGDGTRLSIL.

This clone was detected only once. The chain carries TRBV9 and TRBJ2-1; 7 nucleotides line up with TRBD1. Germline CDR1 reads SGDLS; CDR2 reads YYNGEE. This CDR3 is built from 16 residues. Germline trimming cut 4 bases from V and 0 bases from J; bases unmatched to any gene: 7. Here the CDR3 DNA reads TGTGCCAGCAGCACCCTGACAGGGAGCTCCTACAATGAGCAGTTCTTC. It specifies CASSTLTGSSYNEQFF.

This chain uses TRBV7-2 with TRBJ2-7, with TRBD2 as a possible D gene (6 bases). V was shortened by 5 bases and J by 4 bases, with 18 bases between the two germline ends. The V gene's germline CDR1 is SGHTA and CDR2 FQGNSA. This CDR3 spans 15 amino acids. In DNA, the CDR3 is TGTGCCAGCAGCGACACTCGAGAGCGGGCATACGAGCAGTACTTC. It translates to CASSDTRERAYEQYF.

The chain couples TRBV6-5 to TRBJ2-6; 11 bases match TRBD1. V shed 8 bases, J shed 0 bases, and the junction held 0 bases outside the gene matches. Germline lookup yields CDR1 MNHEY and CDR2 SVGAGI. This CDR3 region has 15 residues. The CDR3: CASGTGGSGANVLTF. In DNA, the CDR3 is TGTGCCAGCGGGACAGGGGGCTCTGGGGCCAACGTCCTGACTTTC.

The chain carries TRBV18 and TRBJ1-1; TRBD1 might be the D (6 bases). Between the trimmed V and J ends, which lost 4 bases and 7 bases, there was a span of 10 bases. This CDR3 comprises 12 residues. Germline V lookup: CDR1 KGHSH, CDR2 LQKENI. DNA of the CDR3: TGTGCCAGCTCACTCACAGGGCTTGAAGCTTTCTTT. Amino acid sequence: CASSLTGLEAFF.

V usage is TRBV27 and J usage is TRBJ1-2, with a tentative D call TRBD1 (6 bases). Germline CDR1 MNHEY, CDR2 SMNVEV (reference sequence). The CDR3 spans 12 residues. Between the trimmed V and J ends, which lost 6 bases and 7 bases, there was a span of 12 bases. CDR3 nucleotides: TGTGCCAGCAGCTCAGGGGTAGGTGGCTACACCTTC. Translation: CASSSGVGGYTF.

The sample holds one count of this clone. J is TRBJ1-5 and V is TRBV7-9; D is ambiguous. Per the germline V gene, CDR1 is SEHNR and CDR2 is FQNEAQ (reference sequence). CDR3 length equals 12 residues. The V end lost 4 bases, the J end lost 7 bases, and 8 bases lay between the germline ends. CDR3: CASSSPTQPQHF. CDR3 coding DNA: TGTGCCAGCAGCTCTCCCACCCAGCCCCAGCATTTT.

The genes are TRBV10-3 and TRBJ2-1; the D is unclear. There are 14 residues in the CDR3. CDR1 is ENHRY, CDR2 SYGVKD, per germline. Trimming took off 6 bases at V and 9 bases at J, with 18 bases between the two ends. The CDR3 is CAIRRYDTGGEQFF. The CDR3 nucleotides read TGTGCCATCAGGCGGTACGACACGGGCGGTGAGCAGTTCTTC.

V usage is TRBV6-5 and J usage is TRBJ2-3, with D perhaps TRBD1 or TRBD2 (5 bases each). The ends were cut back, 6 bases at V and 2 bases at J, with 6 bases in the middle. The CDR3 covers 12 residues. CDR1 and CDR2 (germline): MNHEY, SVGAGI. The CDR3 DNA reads TGTGCCAGCAGAGGGACCACAGATACGCAGTATTTT. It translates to CASRGTTDTQYF.

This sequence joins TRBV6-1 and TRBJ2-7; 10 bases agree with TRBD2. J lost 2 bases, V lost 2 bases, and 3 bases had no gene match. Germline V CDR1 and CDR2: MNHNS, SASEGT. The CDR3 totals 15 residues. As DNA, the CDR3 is TGTGCCAGCAGTGAAAGGGGGACTAGCGCCTACGAGCAGTACTTC. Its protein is CASSERGTSAYEQYF.

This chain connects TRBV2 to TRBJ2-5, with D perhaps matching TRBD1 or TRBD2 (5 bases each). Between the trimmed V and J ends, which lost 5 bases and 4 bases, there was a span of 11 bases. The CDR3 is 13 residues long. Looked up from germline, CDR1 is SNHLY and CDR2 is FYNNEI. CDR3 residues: CASSRDPSETQYF. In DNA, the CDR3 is TGTGCCAGCAGTCGGGACCCATCAGAGACCCAGTACTTC.

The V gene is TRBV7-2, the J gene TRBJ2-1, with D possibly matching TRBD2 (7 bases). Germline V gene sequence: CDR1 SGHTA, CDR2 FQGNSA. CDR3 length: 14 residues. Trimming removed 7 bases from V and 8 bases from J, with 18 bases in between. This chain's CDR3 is CASKPRRGGHEQFF. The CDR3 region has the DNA TGTGCCAGCAAACCTAGGAGGGGGGGCCATGAGCAGTTCTTC. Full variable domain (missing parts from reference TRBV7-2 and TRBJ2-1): GAGVSQSPSNKVTEKGKDVELRCDPISGHTALYWYRQSLGQGLEFLIYFQGNSAPDKSGLPSDRFSAERTGGSVSTLTIQRTQQEDSAVYLCASKPRRGGHEQFFGPGTRLTVL.

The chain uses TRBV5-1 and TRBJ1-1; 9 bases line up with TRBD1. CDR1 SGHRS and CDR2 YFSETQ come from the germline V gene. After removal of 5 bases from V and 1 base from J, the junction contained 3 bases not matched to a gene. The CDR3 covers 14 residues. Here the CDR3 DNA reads TGCGCCAGCAGTCGGGACAGGGCGAACACTGAAGCTTTCTTT. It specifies CASSRDRANTEAFF.

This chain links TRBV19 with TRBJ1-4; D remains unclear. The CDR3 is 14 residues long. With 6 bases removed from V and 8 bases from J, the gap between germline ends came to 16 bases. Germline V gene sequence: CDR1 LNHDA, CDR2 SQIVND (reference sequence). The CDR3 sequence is CASRPGPNFEKLFF. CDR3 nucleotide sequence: TGTGCCAGTAGACCGGGTCCTAATTTCGAAAAACTGTTTTTT.

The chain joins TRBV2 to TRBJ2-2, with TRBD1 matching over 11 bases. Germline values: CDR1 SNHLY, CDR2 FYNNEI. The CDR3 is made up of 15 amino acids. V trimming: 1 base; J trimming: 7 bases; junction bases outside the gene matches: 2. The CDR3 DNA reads TGTGCCAGCAGTGAAGGGACAGGGGGCTTCGGGGAGCTGTTTTTT. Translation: CASSEGTGGFGELFF.

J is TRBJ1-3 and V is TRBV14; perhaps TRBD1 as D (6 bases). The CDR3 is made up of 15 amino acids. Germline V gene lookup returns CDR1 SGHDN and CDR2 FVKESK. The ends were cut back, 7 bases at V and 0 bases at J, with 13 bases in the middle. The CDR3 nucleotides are TGTGCCAGCAACCCCTGGACAGACTCTGGAAACACCATATATTTT. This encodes CASNPWTDSGNTIYF.

DNA of the CDR3: TGCAGCGTTGAAGCGGCAGGGGGTTTCTCTGAAGCTTTCTTT. Translating it yields CSVEAAGGFSEAFF. The chain recombines TRBV29-1 with TRBJ1-1; 7 bases are shared with TRBD1. After removal of 1 base from V and 6 bases from J, the junction contained 8 bases not matched to a gene. Germline V gene data show CDR1 as SQVTM and CDR2 as ANQGSEA. The CDR3 loop spans 14 amino acids.

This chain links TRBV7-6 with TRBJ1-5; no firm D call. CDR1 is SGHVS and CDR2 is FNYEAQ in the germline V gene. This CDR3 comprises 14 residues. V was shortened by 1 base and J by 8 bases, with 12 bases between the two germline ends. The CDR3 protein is CASSLGAMTEPQHF. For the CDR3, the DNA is TGTGCCAGCAGCTTAGGTGCGATGACGGAGCCCCAGCATTTT.

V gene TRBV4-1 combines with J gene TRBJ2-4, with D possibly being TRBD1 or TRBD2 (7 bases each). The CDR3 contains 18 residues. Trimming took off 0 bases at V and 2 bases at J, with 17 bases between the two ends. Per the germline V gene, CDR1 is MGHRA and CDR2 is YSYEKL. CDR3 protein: CASSQDPRQGGTKNIQYF. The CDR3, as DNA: TGCGCCAGCAGCCAAGACCCCCGGCAGGGGGGGACCAAAAACATTCAGTACTTC.

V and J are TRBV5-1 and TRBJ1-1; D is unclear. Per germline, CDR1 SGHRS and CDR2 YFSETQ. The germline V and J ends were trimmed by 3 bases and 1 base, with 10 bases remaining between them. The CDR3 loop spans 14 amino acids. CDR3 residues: CASSSLQQNTEAFF. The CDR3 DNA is TGCGCCAGCAGCTCCCTGCAGCAGAACACTGAAGCTTTCTTT.

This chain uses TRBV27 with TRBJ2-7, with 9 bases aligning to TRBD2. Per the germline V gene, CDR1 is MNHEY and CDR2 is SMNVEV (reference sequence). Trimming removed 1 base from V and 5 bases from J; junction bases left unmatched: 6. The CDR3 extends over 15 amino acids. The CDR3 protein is CASSLYEGGRDEQYF. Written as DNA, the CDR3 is TGTGCCAGCAGTTTATACGAGGGCGGGAGGGACGAGCAGTACTTC.

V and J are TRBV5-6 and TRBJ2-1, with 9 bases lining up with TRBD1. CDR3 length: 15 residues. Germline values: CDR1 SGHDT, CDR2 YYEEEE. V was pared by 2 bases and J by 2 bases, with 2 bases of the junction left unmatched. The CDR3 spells CASSLGDRAYNEQFF. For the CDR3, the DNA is TGTGCCAGCAGCTTAGGGGACAGGGCCTACAATGAGCAGTTCTTC.

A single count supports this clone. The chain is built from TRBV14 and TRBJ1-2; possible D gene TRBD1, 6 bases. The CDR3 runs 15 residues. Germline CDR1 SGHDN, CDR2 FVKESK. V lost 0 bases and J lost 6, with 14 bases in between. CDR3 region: CASSQESIGGNGYTF. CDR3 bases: TGTGCCAGCAGCCAAGAATCGATAGGGGGTAATGGCTACACCTTC.

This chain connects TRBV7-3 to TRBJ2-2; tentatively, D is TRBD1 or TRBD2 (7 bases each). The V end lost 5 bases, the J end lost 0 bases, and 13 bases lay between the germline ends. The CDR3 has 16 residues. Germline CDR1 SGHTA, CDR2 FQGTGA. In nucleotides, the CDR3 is TGTGCCAGCAGCCCCCAGGGGGGGGCGAACACCGGGGAGCTGTTTTTT. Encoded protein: CASSPQGGANTGELFF. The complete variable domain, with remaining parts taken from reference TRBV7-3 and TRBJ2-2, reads GAGVSQTPSNKVTEKGKYVELRCDPISGHTALYWYRQSLGQGPEFLIYFQGTGAADDSGLPNDRFFAVRPEGSVSTLKIQRTERGDSAVYLCASSPQGGANTGELFFGEGSRLTVL.